Sequencing of this TCR beta chain was carried out in a study of cytomegalovirus exposure and HLA in healthy donors. General study points: The study labeled 150 to 200 TCR beta chains cytomegalovirus-associated. Most TCR sequences were uncommon, yet certain public TCRs appeared in many donors. For TCR beta chains, V- and J-gene trimming was later linked to a missense DCLRE1C variant. Researchers left out some V segments, among them TRBV6-2 and TRBV6-3, as indistinguishable.

PCR was performed using 60 Vbeta and 13 Jbeta primers. Clones were sequenced by immunoSEQ multiplex PCR, and TCRdb holds only the in-frame ones, with some missing. The sample includes some 180,000 clones, 70% to 80% seen only once; the top ten take nearly 4.5%. V was pared by 2 bases and J by 4 bases, with 8 bases between. Per the germline V gene, CDR1 is LGHNA and CDR2 is YSLEER. CDR3 length equals 13 residues. About this clone itself: No antigen is known for it.

The chain combines TRBV4-3 with TRBJ1-1, with D possibly being TRBD1 (5 bases). This clonotype was obtained from a woman aged 30 to 39 in good health and CMV-seropositive. Sample: PBMCs. Here the CDR3 reads CASSQQGSTEAFF. CDR3 coding DNA: TGCGCCAGCAGCCAACAGGGTAGCACTGAAGCTTTCTTT.